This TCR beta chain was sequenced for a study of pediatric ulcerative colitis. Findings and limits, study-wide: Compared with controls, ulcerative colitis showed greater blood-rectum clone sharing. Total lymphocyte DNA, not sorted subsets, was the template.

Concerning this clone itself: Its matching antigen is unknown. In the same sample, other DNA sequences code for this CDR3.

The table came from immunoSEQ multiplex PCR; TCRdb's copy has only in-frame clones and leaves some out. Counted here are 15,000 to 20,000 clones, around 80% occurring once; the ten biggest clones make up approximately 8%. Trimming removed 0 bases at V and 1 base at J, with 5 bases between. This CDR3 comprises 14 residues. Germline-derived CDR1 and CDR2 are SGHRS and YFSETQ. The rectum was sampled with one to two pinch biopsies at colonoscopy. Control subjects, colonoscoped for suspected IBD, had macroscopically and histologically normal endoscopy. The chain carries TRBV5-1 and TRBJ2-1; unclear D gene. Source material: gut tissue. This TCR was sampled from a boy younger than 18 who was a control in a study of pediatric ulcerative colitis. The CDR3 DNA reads TGCGCCAGCAGCTTGGCTCTTTCCTACAATGAGCAGTTCTTC. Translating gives CASSLALSYNEQFF.